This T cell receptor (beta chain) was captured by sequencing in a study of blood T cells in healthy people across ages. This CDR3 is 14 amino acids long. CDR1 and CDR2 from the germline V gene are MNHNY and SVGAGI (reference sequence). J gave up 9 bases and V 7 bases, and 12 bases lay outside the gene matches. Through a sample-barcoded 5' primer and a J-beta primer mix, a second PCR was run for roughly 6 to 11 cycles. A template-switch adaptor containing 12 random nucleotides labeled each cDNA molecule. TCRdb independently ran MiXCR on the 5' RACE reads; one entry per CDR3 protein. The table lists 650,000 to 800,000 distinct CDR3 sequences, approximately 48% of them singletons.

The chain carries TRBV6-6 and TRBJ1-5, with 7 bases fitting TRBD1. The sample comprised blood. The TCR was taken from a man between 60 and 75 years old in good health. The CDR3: CASNQNRGQGPQHF. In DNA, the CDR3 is TGTGCCAGCAACCAGAACAGGGGTCAGGGGCCCCAGCATTTT.